The entry that follows covers one T cell receptor (beta chain) sequence. As yet, its antigen is unknown. Trimming cost V 4 bases and J 10 bases; bases outside gene matches: 14. The germline CDR1 and CDR2 sequences are MDHEN and SYDVKM. The CDR3 sequence is 16 residues long. A sample-barcoded 5' primer and a J-beta primer mix were used in a second PCR of about 7 to 12 cycles. From the 5' RACE reads, TCRdb called clonotypes with MiXCR, one entry per CDR3 protein. This sample has about 970,000 distinct CDR3 sequences, with roughly 51% found just once. The data derive from a study of blood T cells in healthy people across ages. Regarding the study as a whole: Estimates drawn from one million T cells were deemed to understate diversity. Diversity of TCR beta correlated strongly with naive T cell percentage.

Samples each yielded at least 5 micrograms of total RNA. Sequencing was performed on blood. This sequence joins TRBV28 and TRBJ2-1, with 9 bases lining up with TRBD2. This TCR was recovered from an older woman in good health. CDR3 residues: CASSSTALSGRGEQFF. CDR3 sequence (DNA): TGTGCCAGCAGTTCGACAGCCCTTAGCGGGAGAGGAGAGCAGTTCTTC.